This entry is about one TCR beta chain. The sort gate was single viable CD3+CD4+CD8-CD45RO+ cells for memory CD4+ T cells. These data belong to a study of memory CD4+ T cells and cytomegalovirus serostatus. The CDR3 loop spans 16 amino acids. The germline CDR1 and CDR2 sequences are SEHNR and FQNEAQ (reference sequence). V was pared by 3 bases and J by 3 bases, with 18 bases between. Here immunoSEQ multiplex PCR was the method, and the copy in TCRdb shows in-frame clones only, minus some. The data show about 58,000 clones, roughly 84% seen once. This chain connects TRBV7-9 to TRBJ2-7; D assignment may be TRBD1 or TRBD2 (7 bases each). Material: memory CD4+ T cells from blood. This receptor was identified in an adult in good health and CMV-seronegative. Some clones in this sample may be carry-over from other donors' samples. CDR3 nucleotide sequence: TGTGCCAGCAGCTTGCAGGGGGGGCGATCCCTCTACGAGCAGTACTTC. The encoded protein is CASSLQGGRSLYEQYF.